The next 20 T cell receptor beta chains were all read from a single sample in a study of blood T cell repertoires in COVID-19. Sequencing was performed with immunoSEQ multiplex PCR; in TCRdb, only in-frame clones are kept and a portion is missing. The sample comprises around 230,000 clones, just over 85% of which are singletons, and 3.5% to 4.5% rests with the top ten. The sequenced sample consisted of PBMCs or T cells enriched from blood (not recorded which). Source of these receptors: a woman aged 40 to 50 with acute COVID-19.

V and J are TRBV10-3 and TRBJ1-2, with a weak D call TRBD1 (5 bases). Germline V lookup: CDR1 ENHRY, CDR2 SYGVKD. V was pared by 0 bases and J by 2 bases, with 13 bases between. This CDR3 is 16 amino acids long. CDR3 residues: CAISESLRGINYGYTF. DNA of the CDR3: TGTGCCATCAGTGAGTCTTTAAGGGGAATCAACTATGGCTACACCTTC.

This clone appeared a single time. The CDR3 here is CATSLGGGRRSTEAFF. The CDR3 DNA reads as TGTGCCACCTCCCTCGGGGGGGGGAGGAGGAGCACTGAAGCTTTCTTT. The chain uses TRBV7-3 and TRBJ1-1; the D gene is possibly TRBD1 (5 bases). From germline, CDR1 is SGHTA and CDR2 FQGTGA. This CDR3 spans 16 amino acids. The V and J ends lost 10 bases and 4 bases respectively, with 25 bases between them.

The chain uses TRBV6-5 and TRBJ1-5, with 10 bases aligning to TRBD1. The germline V gene has CDR1 MNHEY and CDR2 SVGAGI. V lost 6 bases to trimming and J lost 7 bases; unmatched junction nucleotides: 6. This CDR3 has 14 amino acids. CDR3 residues: CASRRDRGDQPQHF. CDR3 sequence (DNA): TGTGCCAGCAGACGGGACAGGGGAGACCAGCCCCAGCATTTT.

The chain links TRBV9 to TRBJ1-3; no definite D call. This CDR3 has 16 amino acids. Germline V gene lookup returns CDR1 SGDLS and CDR2 YYNGEE. Trimming removed 0 bases from V and 0 bases from J, with 10 bases in between. CDR3 residues: CASSVGNSLSGNTIYF. CDR3 coding DNA: TGTGCCAGCAGCGTAGGTAACAGCCTCTCTGGAAACACCATATATTTT.

The chain joins TRBV2 to TRBJ2-3; no clear D. Germline V gene data show CDR1 as SNHLY and CDR2 as FYNNEI. The CDR3 is 13 amino acids. Trimming took off 7 bases at V and 6 bases at J, with 14 bases between the two ends. The CDR3 DNA is TGTGCCAGCACCCCAGACATGGTTGATACGCAGTATTTT. It is translated as CASTPDMVDTQYF.

This clone was seen a single time. The chain employs TRBV9 and TRBJ1-4, with D perhaps matching TRBD1 (5 bases). Germline V gene lookup returns CDR1 SGDLS and CDR2 YYNGEE. Deletions cut 0 bases from V and 6 bases from J, with 21 bases between. The CDR3 is made up of 18 amino acids. The CDR3 coding sequence is TGTGCCAGCAGCGTAGGAGTTCAGGGCCCCAGCCCCCATGAAAAACTGTTTTTT. Its translation is CASSVGVQGPSPHEKLFF.

CDR3 protein: CASSPAQQETQYF. The CDR3 DNA sequence: TGTGCCAGCTCACCCGCACAGCAAGAGACCCAGTACTTC. This sequence joins TRBV18 and TRBJ2-5; no reliable D call. The CDR3 runs 13 residues. Per the germline V gene, CDR1 is KGHSH and CDR2 is LQKENI. The ends were cut back, 3 bases at V and 2 bases at J, with 7 bases in the middle.

The chain joins TRBV20-1 to TRBJ1-2; D might be TRBD1 (5 bases). Per the germline V gene, CDR1 is DFQATT and CDR2 is SNEGSKA (reference sequence). CDR3 length equals 14 residues. Trimming removed 3 bases from V and 1 base from J, with 12 bases in between. The DNA for the CDR3 is TGCAGTGCTAGTAAACAGGCCGGTAACTATGGCTACACCTTC. Translating it yields CSASKQAGNYGYTF.

The rearrangement uses TRBV12-3 or TRBV12-4 and TRBJ1-1; weak D call: TRBD1 (6 bases). The CDR3 length is 13 residues. Trimming took 5 bases from V and 7 from J, leaving 14 bases between them. DNA of the CDR3: TGTGCCAGCAGTGTCAATACAGGGATTGAAGCTTTCTTT. It codes for CASSVNTGIEAFF.

J is TRBJ1-1 and V is TRBV2, with D possibly being TRBD1 (6 bases). V was trimmed by 8 bases and J by 7 bases, leaving 20 bases between them. The length of the CDR3 is 14 residues. CDR1 and CDR2 (germline): SNHLY, FYNNEI. The CDR3 sequence: CASRPEPGALEAFF. The CDR3 DNA reads as TGTGCCAGCCGACCCGAACCAGGGGCCCTTGAAGCTTTCTTT.

For this clone: Its ends do not fully match the called genes, so a read error is possible. This chain joins TRBV19 and TRBJ1-5; D not certain. In germline, CDR1 is LNHDA, CDR2 SQIVND (reference sequence). The CDR3 length is 13 residues. The CDR3 loop is CASSISRDQPQHF. The CDR3 coding sequence is TGTGCCAGTAGTATTTCGAGAGATCAACCCCAGCATTTT. Full variable domain (missing parts from reference TRBV19 and TRBJ1-5): DGGITQSPKYLFRKEGQNVTLSCEQNLNHDAMYWYRQDPGQGLRLIYYSQIVNDFQKGDIAEGYSVSREKKESFPLTVTSAQKNPTAFYLCASSISRDQPQHFGDGTRLSIL.

This chain links TRBV7-9 with TRBJ1-6, with TRBD1 as a possible D gene (5 bases). This CDR3 comprises 15 residues. Germline-derived CDR1 and CDR2 are SEHNR and FQNEAQ (reference sequence). The V gene lost 5 bases and the J gene lost 4 bases, with 12 bases spanning the gap. CDR3 in DNA: TGTGCCAGCAGCCCCCGGGGGGAGTATAATTCACCCCTCCACTTT. It specifies CASSPRGEYNSPLHF. Together with reference TRBV7-9 and TRBJ1-6, the CDR3 gives the full variable domain: DTGVSQNPRHKITKRGQNVTFRCDPISEHNRLYWYRQTLGQGPEFLTYFQNEAQLEKSRLLSDRFSAERPKGSFSTLEIQRTEQGDSAMYLCASSPRGEYNSPLHFGNGTRLTVT.

CDR3 in amino acids: CASSFGRGGGGTDTQYF. The DNA of the CDR3 is TGTGCCAGCAGCTTCGGGCGGGGGGGAGGAGGCACAGATACGCAGTATTTT. J is TRBJ2-3 and V is TRBV11-2, with TRBD2 matching 9 bases. Trimming took 3 bases from V and 1 from J; bases not matched to a gene: 8. The CDR3 extends over 17 amino acids. The germline CDR1 and CDR2 sequences are SGHAT and FQNNGV.

Only one count was recorded for this clone. This may arise from a read error, as a much more abundant clone is one base away. The chain carries TRBV5-1 and TRBJ2-2, with TRBD1 matching 7 bases. Germline CDR1 reads SGHRS; CDR2 reads YFSETQ. This CDR3 is 16 amino acids long. CDR3 sequence reads: CASGRGDSTNIGELFF. For the CDR3, the DNA is TGCGCCAGCGGTCGAGGGGACAGCACGAACATCGGGGAGCTGTTTTTT.

The V and J genes are TRBV19 and TRBJ1-1; D unresolved. Germline loops: CDR1 LNHDA, CDR2 SQIVND (reference sequence). The CDR3 consists of 14 residues. Trimming took 2 bases from V and 1 from J, leaving 8 bases between them. This CDR3 reads CASSISHRNTEAFF. As DNA, the CDR3 is TGTGCCAGTAGTATATCCCACAGGAACACTGAAGCTTTCTTT.

V usage is TRBV7-3 and J usage is TRBJ1-1; 10 bases are a match to TRBD1. The germline gives CDR1 SGHTA, CDR2 FQGTGA. The CDR3 runs to 13 residues. The ends lost 5 bases at V and 6 bases at J; junction bases unmatched: 3. The CDR3 reads CASSGQGVAEAFF. The CDR3 nucleotides are TGTGCCAGCAGCGGACAGGGGGTCGCTGAAGCTTTCTTT.

This chain uses TRBV9 with TRBJ1-4, with TRBD1 matching 11 bases. The CDR3 covers 15 residues. Germline lookup yields CDR1 SGDLS and CDR2 YYNGEE. The junction had 3 bases not matched to a gene; V was cut back by 0 bases and J by 8 bases. The CDR3 reads CASSVEDRGREKLFF. The CDR3 bases are TGTGCCAGCAGCGTAGAGGACAGGGGGCGAGAAAAACTGTTTTTT. Complete variable domain (other parts from reference TRBV9 and TRBJ1-4): DSGVTQTPKHLITATGQRVTLRCSPRSGDLSVYWYQQSLDQGLQFLIQYYNGEERAKGNILERFSAQQFPDLHSELNLSSLELGDSALYFCASSVEDRGREKLFFGSGTQLSVL.

The CDR3 loop reads CASSPKGARTRPTEAFF. DNA of the CDR3: TGTGCCAGTAGTCCTAAGGGGGCGCGGACCAGGCCCACTGAAGCTTTCTTT. The J gene is TRBJ1-1, the V gene TRBV19; 7 bases fit TRBD1. Germline lookup yields CDR1 LNHDA and CDR2 SQIVND (reference sequence). CDR3 length: 17 amino acids. Losses at the gene ends were 5 bases for V and 4 bases for J; bases not matched to a gene: 16.

This chain uses TRBV7-9 with TRBJ2-4; D not resolved. Germline values: CDR1 SEHNR, CDR2 FQNEAQ (reference sequence). V was shortened by 8 bases and J by 5 bases, with 7 bases between the two germline ends. CDR3 length: 11 amino acids. The CDR3 DNA reads as TGTGCCAGCGGGCCGGAAAACATTCAGTACTTC. Translation gives CASGPENIQYF.

The rearrangement links TRBV9 to TRBJ1-2; TRBD1 might be the D (6 bases). Germline V CDR1 and CDR2: SGDLS, YYNGEE. V dropped 0 bases and J dropped 8 bases, with 11 bases sitting between them. The CDR3 is 13 residues long. CDR3 DNA: TGTGCCAGCAGCGTAGGAGGGGGAGCGGGCTACACCTTC. Protein: CASSVGGGAGYTF. Using reference TRBV9 and TRBJ1-2 for the parts outside the CDR3, the full variable domain is DSGVTQTPKHLITATGQRVTLRCSPRSGDLSVYWYQQSLDQGLQFLIQYYNGEERAKGNILERFSAQQFPDLHSELNLSSLELGDSALYFCASSVGGGAGYTFGSGTRLTVV.